A selection of T cell receptor beta chains follows, all from one sample in a study of T cell clonotyping in hematopoietic cell transplantation. Assay used: immunoSEQ multiplex PCR; TCRdb lists only in-frame clones, some missing. The sample has fewer than 50,000 clones; 94% are singletons. What was sequenced was peripheral blood mononuclear cells. These receptors were collected from a woman in her forties or fifties in good health. Some clones in this sample may be carry-over from other donors' samples. CDR3s include the opening cysteine and the closing phenylalanine or tryptophan. D genes are given only for firm matches. Clone size is not always given. Where it is, it says once, few, many or a class for expanded clones.

-	TRBV5-1	TRBD1	TRBJ1-3	CASSGDSGDTIYF	TGCGCCAGCAGCGGGGACAGTGGCGACACCATATATTTT
-	TRBV7-3	TRBD2	TRBJ2-1	CASSLRTSGPNEQFF	TGTGCCAGCAGCCTCCGGACTAGCGGCCCCAATGAGCAGTTCTTC
-	TRBV7-3	-	TRBJ1-2	CASSLTRGAGYTF	TGTGCCAGCAGCTTAACGAGGGGGGCGGGCTACACCTTC
once	TRBV5-4	-	TRBJ1-2	CASSFRTGGYTF	TGTGCCAGCAGCTTTAGGACTGGTGGCTACACCTTC
-	TRBV7-2	-	TRBJ1-2	CASSITPEHNYGYTF	TGTGCCAGCAGCATAACACCGGAACATAACTATGGCTACACCTTC
-	TRBV9	TRBD2	TRBJ2-5	CASSPPTSVETQYF	TGTGCCAGCAGCCCCCCGACTAGCGTGGAGACCCAGTACTTC
-	TRBV4-3	TRBD1	TRBJ1-2	CASSQQGQNYGYTF	TGCGCCAGCAGCCAACAGGGACAGAACTATGGCTACACCTTC
-	TRBV25-1	-	TRBJ2-2	CASSERNTGELFF	TGTGCCAGCAGTGAACGGAACACCGGGGAGCTGTTTTTT
-	TRBV18	TRBD1	TRBJ1-4	CASSPGQVGTNEKLFF	TGTGCCAGCTCACCCGGACAGGTTGGAACTAATGAAAAACTGTTTTTT
-	TRBV6-1	-	TRBJ1-3	CASSAGGSGNTIYF	TGTGCCAGCAGTGCGGGGGGCTCTGGAAACACCATATATTTT
-	TRBV14	-	TRBJ2-5	CASSQDLGEETQYF	TGTGCCAGCAGCCAAGATCTAGGGGAGGAGACCCAGTACTTC
-	TRBV11-2	-	TRBJ1-1	CASSFRSPGTEAFF	TGTGCCAGCAGCTTCAGATCTCCCGGGACTGAAGCTTTCTTT
-	TRBV7-2	-	TRBJ1-6	CASSLERGSYNSPLHF	TGTGCCAGCAGCTTAGAAAGGGGCTCCTATAATTCACCCCTCCACTTT
-	TRBV18	-	TRBJ2-5	CASSPPTGETQYF	TGTGCCAGCTCACCACCGACGGGAGAGACCCAGTACTTC
-	TRBV11-3	-	TRBJ1-5	CASSLEPHQPQHF	TGTGCCAGCAGCTTAGAGCCCCATCAGCCCCAGCATTTT
-	TRBV29-1	-	TRBJ2-5	CSGWVYIRVLDQETQYF	TGCAGCGGGTGGGTCTACATCAGGGTTTTGGACCAAGAGACCCAGTACTTC
-	TRBV4-3	-	TRBJ1-1	CASSQAGTDGEAFF	TGCGCCAGCAGCCAAGCCGGGACTGACGGTGAAGCTTTCTTT
-	TRBV13	-	TRBJ1-1	CASSPGTPNTEAFF	TGTGCCAGCAGCCCCGGGACGCCGAACACTGAAGCTTTCTTT
-	TRBV7-2	TRBD2	TRBJ2-5	CASSLSGAQETQYF	TGTGCCAGCAGCTTGAGCGGGGCCCAAGAGACCCAGTACTTC
once	TRBV7-9	-	TRBJ2-5	CASSFRKETQYF	TGTGCCAGCAGCTTTAGGAAGGAGACCCAGTACTTC
-	TRBV6-6	-	TRBJ2-1	CASSTGQEQFF	TGTGCCAGCAGCACAGGGCAAGAGCAGTTCTTC
-	TRBV7-6	-	TRBJ2-7	CASGSSESSYEQYF	TGTGCCAGCGGATCTAGCGAGAGCTCCTACGAGCAGTACTTC
-	TRBV6-6	TRBD1	TRBJ1-3	CASSRGQGDTIYF	TGTGCCAGCAGTCGGGGACAGGGTGACACCATATATTTT
-	TRBV28	-	TRBJ2-2	CASSLTGELFF	TGTGCCAGCAGTTTAACCGGGGAGCTGTTTTTT
-	TRBV18	-	TRBJ2-5	CASSPIPTLRGPETQYF	TGTGCCAGCTCACCAATTCCGACACTTCGAGGACCGGAGACCCAGTACTTC
-	TRBV5-1	-	TRBJ1-5	CASSLVSGSNQPQHF	TGCGCCAGCAGCTTGGTTTCAGGAAGCAATCAGCCCCAGCATTTT
once	TRBV5-4	TRBD1	TRBJ1-1	CASSGRDRANTEAFF	TGTGCCAGCAGCGGACGGGACAGGGCGAACACTGAAGCTTTCTTT
-	TRBV19	-	TRBJ1-1	CASSMGGKNTEAFF	TGTGCCAGTAGTATGGGGGGGAAGAACACTGAAGCTTTCTTT
-	TRBV7-6	TRBD2	TRBJ2-7	CASSLEAGGTYEQYF	TGTGCCAGCAGCCTAGAGGCGGGGGGCACCTACGAGCAGTACTTC
-	TRBV5-1	TRBD1	TRBJ1-5	CASSLQTGGNQPQHF	TGCGCCAGCAGCTTACAAACAGGGGGCAATCAGCCCCAGCATTTT
once	TRBV11-2	-	TRBJ1-3	CASSLGGDSSGNTIYF	TGTGCCAGCAGCTTAGGCGGGGATAGCTCTGGAAACACCATATATTTT
-	TRBV19	TRBD1	TRBJ1-1	CASALTGDTEAFF	TGTGCCAGTGCACTAACAGGGGACACTGAAGCTTTCTTT
-	TRBV2	-	TRBJ1-4	CASSENNEKLFF	TGTGCCAGCAGTGAAAATAATGAAAAACTGTTTTTT
-	TRBV29-1	TRBD2	TRBJ2-1	CSAKLAGRYNEQFF	TGCAGCGCGAAACTAGCGGGGAGATACAATGAGCAGTTCTTC